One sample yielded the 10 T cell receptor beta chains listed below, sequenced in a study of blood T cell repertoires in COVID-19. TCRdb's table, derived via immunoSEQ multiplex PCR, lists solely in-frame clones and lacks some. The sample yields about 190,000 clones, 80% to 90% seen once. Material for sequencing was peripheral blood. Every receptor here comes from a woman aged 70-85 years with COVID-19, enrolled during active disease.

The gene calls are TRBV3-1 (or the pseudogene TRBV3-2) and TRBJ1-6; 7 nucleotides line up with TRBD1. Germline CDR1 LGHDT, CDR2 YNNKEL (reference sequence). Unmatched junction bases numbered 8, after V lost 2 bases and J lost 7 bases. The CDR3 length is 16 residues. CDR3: CASSQRDRLSNSPLHF. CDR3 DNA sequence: TGTGCCAGCAGCCAAAGGGACAGACTGTCAAATTCACCCCTCCACTTT.

The CDR3 here is CASKGQGNSNEKLFF. The CDR3 nucleotides read TGTGCCAGTAAGGGACAGGGAAATTCAAATGAAAAACTGTTTTTT. This rearrangement joins TRBV19 to TRBJ1-4, with TRBD1 identical over 9 bases. There are 15 residues in the CDR3. The ends lost 7 bases at V and 5 bases at J; junction bases unmatched: 8. Germline V gene sequence: CDR1 LNHDA, CDR2 SQIVND (reference sequence).

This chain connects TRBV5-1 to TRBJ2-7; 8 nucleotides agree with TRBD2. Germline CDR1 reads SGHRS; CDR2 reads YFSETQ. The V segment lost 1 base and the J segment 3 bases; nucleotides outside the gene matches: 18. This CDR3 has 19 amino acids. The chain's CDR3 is CASSLNHRSAGEDGYEQYF. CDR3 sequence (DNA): TGCGCCAGCAGCTTGAATCATCGATCAGCGGGGGAGGATGGCTACGAGCAGTACTTC.

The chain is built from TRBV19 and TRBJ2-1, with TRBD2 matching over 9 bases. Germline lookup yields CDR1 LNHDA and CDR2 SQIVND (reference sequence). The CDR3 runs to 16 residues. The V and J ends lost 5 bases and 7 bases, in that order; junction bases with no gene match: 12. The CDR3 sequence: CASSPMLAGVSNEQFF. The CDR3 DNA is TGTGCCAGTAGTCCCATGTTAGCGGGAGTTTCGAATGAGCAGTTCTTC.

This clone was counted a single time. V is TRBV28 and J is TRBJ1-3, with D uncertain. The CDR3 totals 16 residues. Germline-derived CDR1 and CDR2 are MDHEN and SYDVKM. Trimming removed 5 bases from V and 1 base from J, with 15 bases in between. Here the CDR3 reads CASSPLRRWSGNTIYF. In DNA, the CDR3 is TGTGCCAGCAGTCCACTCCGGAGGTGGTCTGGAAACACCATATATTTT.

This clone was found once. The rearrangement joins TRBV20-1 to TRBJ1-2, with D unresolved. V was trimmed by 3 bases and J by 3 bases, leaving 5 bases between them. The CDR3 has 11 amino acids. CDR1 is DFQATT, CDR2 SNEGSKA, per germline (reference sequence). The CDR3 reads CSASNYYGYTF. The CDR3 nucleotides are TGCAGTGCTAGCAATTACTATGGCTACACCTTC.

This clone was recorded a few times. This chain's CDR3 is CASSFQGARGYTF. CDR3 sequence (DNA): TGTGCCAGCAGCTTTCAGGGGGCGCGTGGCTACACCTTC. V usage is TRBV7-9 and J usage is TRBJ1-2, with 8 nucleotides matching TRBD1. The V gene end was trimmed by 3 bases and the J gene end by 7 bases; junction bases not matched to a gene: 4. Germline assignment: CDR1 SEHNR and CDR2 FQNEAQ (reference sequence). The CDR3 has 13 residues.

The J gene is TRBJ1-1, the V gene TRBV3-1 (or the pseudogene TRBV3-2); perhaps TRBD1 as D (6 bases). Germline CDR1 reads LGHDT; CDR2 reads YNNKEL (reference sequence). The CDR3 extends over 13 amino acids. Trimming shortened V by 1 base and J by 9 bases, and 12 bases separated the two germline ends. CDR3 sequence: CASSQGLGAKAFF. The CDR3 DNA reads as TGTGCCAGCAGCCAAGGGCTGGGGGCTAAAGCTTTCTTT.

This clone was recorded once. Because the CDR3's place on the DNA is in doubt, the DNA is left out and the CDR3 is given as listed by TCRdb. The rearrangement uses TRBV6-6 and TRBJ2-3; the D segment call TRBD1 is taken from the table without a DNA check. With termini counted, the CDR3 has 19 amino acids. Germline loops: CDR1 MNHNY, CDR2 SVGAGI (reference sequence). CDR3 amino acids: CASSRTSYRFSTVADTQYF.

The CDR3 spells CASSKGGKGLAVYNEQFF. DNA for the CDR3: TGTGCCAGCAGCAAAGGGGGGAAGGGACTAGCGGTGTACAATGAGCAGTTCTTC. V and J are TRBV21-1 and TRBJ2-1; the table's D call, TRBD2, was not checked against the DNA. TRBV21-1 is labeled a pseudogene. The CDR3 sequence is 18 residues long.